Sequencing of this TCR beta chain was carried out in a study of T-cell reconstitution after alpha-beta-depleted transplantation in children. About this clonotype: Its antigen is currently unknown.

Germline lookup yields CDR1 SGHKS and CDR2 YYEKEE (reference sequence). The ends were cut back, 0 bases at V and 2 bases at J, with 9 bases in the middle. The CDR3 loop spans 15 amino acids. Whole-study results and caveats: Roughly two months post-transplant, alpha-beta T cells reportedly originated from several hundred graft clones that had expanded.

Unique molecular identifiers were incorporated during preparation of the TCRbeta library. TCRdb re-derived calls from the PCR reads in MiXCR, one entry per CDR3 protein. The data contain approximately 630,000 distinct CDR3 sequences, about an eighth of them seen just once; the ten biggest clones take up 0.79%. This material consisted of PBMCs, taken before TCRalphabeta/CD19-depleted stem cell transplant. This TCR came from a girl aged 2-10 years with congenital amegakaryocytic thrombocytopenia, due to receive a stem cell transplant. This chain connects TRBV5-5 to TRBJ2-1, with D uncertain. Here the CDR3 reads CASSLGPTTYNEQFF. The CDR3 DNA sequence: TGTGCCAGCAGCTTGGGACCGACGACCTACAATGAGCAGTTCTTC.